Listed below are T cell receptor beta chains from one sample, sequenced in a study of PD-L1 blockade in urothelial cancer. Some clones are missing from TCRdb's copy, which holds only in-frame ones; the method was immunoSEQ multiplex PCR. This table holds tens of thousands of clones, approximately 81% found once. Specimen: PBMCs, collected around atezolizumab (anti-PD-L1) treatment. These TCRs come from a man between 65 and 85 years old with urothelial cancer. Each CDR3 is given with its conserved first and last residue. A D gene is named only where the DNA matches it firmly. Some rows mark clone size as missing; the rest say once, few, many or name a class of expanded clone.

>NA|TRBJ2-2|NA|TRBV30|14
CACSRGINTGELFF
TGTGCCTGTTCCCGAGGGATAAACACCGGGGAGCTGTTTTTT
>NA|TRBJ2-2|NA|TRBV6-5|15
CASSYERENTGELFF
TGTGCCAGCAGTTACGAACGGGAGAACACCGGGGAGCTGTTTTTT
>TRBD2|TRBJ2-1|NA|TRBV2|13
CASRITSGGKQFF
TGTGCCAGCAGGATAACTAGCGGCGGAAAGCAGTTCTTC
>NA|TRBJ1-2|NA|TRBV7-9|15
CASSPQGGLGYGYTF
TGTGCCAGCAGCCCCCAAGGGGGTCTTGGCTATGGCTACACCTTC
>NA|TRBJ1-2|few|TRBV25-1|14
CASSGAAGSYGYTF
TGTGCCAGCAGTGGAGCAGCCGGGTCCTATGGCTACACCTTC
>NA|TRBJ2-4|NA|TRBV28|13
CASSPPAKNIQYF
TGTGCCAGCAGTCCCCCTGCCAAAAACATTCAGTACTTC
>TRBD2|TRBJ2-7|NA|TRBV4-2|19
CASSQERTSGTQSPYEQYF
TGTGCCAGCAGCCAAGAGAGGACTAGCGGAACTCAGAGTCCCTACGAGCAGTACTTC
>NA|TRBJ2-2|NA|TRBV4-1|17
CASSQDKRIANTGELFF
TGCGCCAGCAGCCAAGATAAGCGGATCGCGAACACCGGGGAGCTGTTTTTT
>TRBD2|TRBJ2-5|few|TRBV13|16
CASSLDHGGRAETQYF
TGTGCCAGCAGCTTAGATCACGGAGGGAGGGCTGAGACCCAGTACTTC
>TRBD2|TRBJ2-1|NA|TRBV11-3|13
CASSLSGINEQFF
TGTGCCAGCAGTCTTAGCGGGATCAATGAGCAGTTCTTC
>NA|TRBJ2-3|NA|TRBV6-4|14
CASSEGGARDTQYF
TGTGCCAGCAGCGAGGGCGGGGCGCGAGATACGCAGTATTTT
>TRBD1|TRBJ2-5|NA|TRBV19|14
CASTHRGQSETQYF
TGTGCCAGTACCCACAGGGGGCAGTCAGAGACCCAGTACTTC
>NA|TRBJ1-2|few|TRBV2|15
CASSSQGTGNYGYTF
TGTGCCAGCAGTTCACAGGGCACGGGCAACTATGGCTACACCTTC
>TRBD1|TRBJ2-3|NA|TRBV12-5|16
CASVSSRGQGTDTQYF
TGTGCTAGTGTTTCCAGCAGGGGGCAGGGCACAGATACGCAGTATTTT
>NA|TRBJ1-5|NA|TRBV6-1|19
CASSDDTFRTLYSNQPQHF
TGTGCCAGCAGTGACGACACATTCCGGACACTTTATAGCAATCAGCCCCAGCATTTT
>TRBD2|TRBJ2-1|NA|TRBV9|19
CASSVALRLAGPTYNEQFF
TGTGCCAGCAGCGTAGCCCTGAGACTAGCGGGACCTACCTACAATGAGCAGTTCTTC
>NA|TRBJ1-5|few|TRBV30|11
CAWSSSGPQHF
TGTGCCTGGAGTTCCAGTGGGCCCCAGCATTTT
>NA|TRBJ2-3|once|TRBV4-2|15
CASSPRRERGVTQYF
TGTGCCAGCAGCCCCCGGAGGGAGCGAGGTGTTACGCAGTATTTT
>TRBD2|TRBJ2-1|NA|TRBV5-1|17
CASSPGTSGSTYNEQFF
TGCGCCAGCAGCCCTGGGACTAGCGGGAGTACTTACAATGAGCAGTTCTTC
>TRBD1|TRBJ2-7|NA|TRBV11-2|15
CASSEQGSRSEEQYF
TGTGCCAGCAGCGAACAGGGGAGTAGGTCAGAAGAGCAGTACTTC
>NA|TRBJ1-2|NA|TRBV2|12
CASSAENYGYTF
TGTGCCAGCAGTGCGGAGAACTATGGCTACACCTTC
>TRBD2|TRBJ2-3|NA|TRBV5-1|17
CASSPTSGPPSTDTQYF
TGCGCCAGCAGCCCGACTAGCGGGCCGCCTAGCACAGATACGCAGTATTTT
>TRBD1|TRBJ2-7|NA|TRBV6-5|15
CASSRDRASRDEQYF
TGTGCCAGCAGTCGGGACAGGGCCTCTAGGGACGAGCAGTACTTC
>TRBD2|TRBJ2-5|NA|TRBV27|13
CASSFSGSQTQYF
TGTGCCAGCAGTTTTAGCGGGAGTCAGACCCAGTACTTC
>NA|TRBJ1-1|many|TRBV28|13
CASSLSGNTEAFF
TGTGCCAGCAGTTTAAGCGGGAACACTGAAGCTTTCTTT
>NA|TRBJ1-1|few|TRBV30|12
CAWSVIDTEAFF
TGTGCCTGGAGTGTAATCGACACTGAAGCTTTCTTT
>TRBD2|TRBJ2-7|NA|TRBV19|14
CASSVPGLAMEQYF
TGTGCCAGTAGTGTGCCGGGACTAGCGATGGAGCAGTACTTC
>NA|TRBJ2-7|NA|TRBV5-6|16
CASSMGEGPLVYEQYF
TGTGCCAGCAGCATGGGAGAGGGCCCCTTGGTCTACGAGCAGTACTTC
>TRBD2|TRBJ2-3|NA|TRBV19|13
CASSTRTRGTQYF
TGTGCCAGTAGTACCCGGACTAGGGGTACGCAGTATTTT
>TRBD2|TRBJ2-5|NA|TRBV18|16
CASSPPGLAGGETQYF
TGTGCCAGCTCACCCCCGGGACTAGCGGGAGGAGAGACCCAGTACTTC
>NA|TRBJ2-1|few|TRBV19|14
CASNSPGRRDEQFF
TGTGCCAGTAATAGCCCCGGGCGGCGGGATGAGCAGTTCTTC
>NA|TRBJ2-7|NA|TRBV5-1|15
CASSLDGQGIGEQYF
TGCGCCAGCAGCTTGGATGGGCAGGGAATAGGCGAGCAGTACTTC
>TRBD1|TRBJ1-2|NA|TRBV19|16
CASSGFSGQGVDGYTF
TGTGCCAGTAGTGGCTTCTCGGGACAGGGTGTTGATGGCTACACCTTC
>NA|TRBJ1-2|NA|TRBV11-2|13
CASSLRTDHPGTF
TGTGCCAGCAGCTTAAGGACAGACCACCCAGGGACCTTC
>TRBD1|TRBJ2-4|few|TRBV9|14
CASSKGATKNIQYF
TGTGCCAGCAGCAAGGGGGCAACCAAAAACATTCAGTACTTC
>NA|TRBJ2-7|NA|TRBV2|15
CASISGGGRMNEQYF
TGTGCCAGCATCAGTGGGGGGGGCCGGATGAACGAGCAGTACTTC
>TRBD2|TRBJ2-3|NA|TRBV9|16
CASSVGLAGNTDTQYF
TGTGCCAGCAGCGTAGGACTAGCGGGCAACACAGATACGCAGTATTTT
>TRBD1|TRBJ2-3|NA|TRBV15|16
CATSARQGIVADTQYF
TGTGCCACCAGCGCCCGACAGGGAATTGTGGCAGATACGCAGTATTTT
>NA|TRBJ1-2|NA|TRBV28|15
CASSLVNEGPVGYTF
TGTGCCAGCAGTTTAGTTAATGAGGGTCCAGTTGGCTACACCTTC
>NA|TRBJ2-1|few|TRBV10-2|12
CASSESSNEQFF
TGCGCCAGCAGTGAGTCGAGTAATGAGCAGTTCTTC
>NA|TRBJ2-7|NA|TRBV5-6|14
CASSPLAEAYEQYF
TGTGCCAGCAGCCCCTTAGCGGAGGCATACGAGCAGTACTTC
>NA|TRBJ1-2|once|TRBV18|13
CASSPRVPYGYTF
TGTGCCAGCTCACCAAGAGTTCCCTATGGCTACACCTTC
>TRBD1|TRBJ1-3|NA|TRBV6-4|18
CANTITGQSMISGNTIYF
TGTGCCAACACAATTACGGGACAGTCTATGATCTCTGGAAACACCATATATTTT
>NA|TRBJ2-1|NA|TRBV5-1|16
CASSLAQGGSYNEQFF
TGCGCCAGCAGCTTGGCCCAGGGAGGTTCCTACAATGAGCAGTTCTTC
>NA|TRBJ2-3|once|TRBV30|14
CAWKNLTSTDTQYF
TGTGCCTGGAAAAACCTAACCAGCACAGATACGCAGTATTTT
>TRBD2|TRBJ2-5|NA|TRBV6-5|15
CASIRREGLLETQYF
TGTGCCAGCATTAGGCGGGAGGGCCTGTTGGAGACCCAGTACTTC
>NA|TRBJ1-5|NA|TRBV2|13
CASSNRGNQPQHF
TGTGCCAGTTCTAACCGGGGGAATCAGCCCCAGCATTTT
>NA|TRBJ1-1|NA|TRBV29-1|13
CSVRSEGRTEAFF
TGCAGCGTCAGGTCGGAGGGGCGGACTGAAGCTTTCTTT
>NA|TRBJ1-3|NA|TRBV10-3|16
CAISESGAGAGNTIYF
TGTGCCATCAGTGAGTCTGGGGCAGGGGCAGGAAACACCATATATTTT
>TRBD1|TRBJ2-7|NA|TRBV30|13
CAWSGDRDNEQYF
TGTGCCTGGAGCGGGGACAGGGATAACGAGCAGTACTTC
>TRBD1|TRBJ2-7|NA|TRBV7-2|15
CASSSRSGGSYEQYF
TGTGCCAGCAGCTCACGCTCAGGGGGCTCCTACGAGCAGTACTTC
>TRBD2|TRBJ2-7|NA|TRBV19|14
CASRPGTSGYEQYF
TGTGCCAGTAGACCCGGGACTAGCGGCTACGAGCAGTACTTC
>NA|TRBJ2-3|NA|TRBV30|13
CAWGVGGTDTQYF
TGTGCCTGGGGGGTCGGGGGCACAGATACGCAGTATTTT
>TRBD2|TRBJ2-7|NA|TRBV7-2|15
CASSLRLAGPYEQYF
TGTGCCAGCAGCTTACGACTAGCGGGACCCTACGAGCAGTACTTC
>NA|TRBJ1-1|NA|TRBV6-1|15
CASSVLGPMNTEAFF
TGTGCCAGCAGTGTGTTGGGGCCCATGAACACTGAAGCTTTCTTT
>NA|TRBJ2-7|NA|TRBV28|13
CASSLQGTYEQYF
TGTGCCAGCAGCCTACAGGGAACCTACGAGCAGTACTTC
>NA|TRBJ2-2|NA|TRBV7-2|15
CASSLAGVNTGELFF
TGTGCCAGCAGCTTAGCGGGAGTGAACACCGGGGAGCTGTTTTTT